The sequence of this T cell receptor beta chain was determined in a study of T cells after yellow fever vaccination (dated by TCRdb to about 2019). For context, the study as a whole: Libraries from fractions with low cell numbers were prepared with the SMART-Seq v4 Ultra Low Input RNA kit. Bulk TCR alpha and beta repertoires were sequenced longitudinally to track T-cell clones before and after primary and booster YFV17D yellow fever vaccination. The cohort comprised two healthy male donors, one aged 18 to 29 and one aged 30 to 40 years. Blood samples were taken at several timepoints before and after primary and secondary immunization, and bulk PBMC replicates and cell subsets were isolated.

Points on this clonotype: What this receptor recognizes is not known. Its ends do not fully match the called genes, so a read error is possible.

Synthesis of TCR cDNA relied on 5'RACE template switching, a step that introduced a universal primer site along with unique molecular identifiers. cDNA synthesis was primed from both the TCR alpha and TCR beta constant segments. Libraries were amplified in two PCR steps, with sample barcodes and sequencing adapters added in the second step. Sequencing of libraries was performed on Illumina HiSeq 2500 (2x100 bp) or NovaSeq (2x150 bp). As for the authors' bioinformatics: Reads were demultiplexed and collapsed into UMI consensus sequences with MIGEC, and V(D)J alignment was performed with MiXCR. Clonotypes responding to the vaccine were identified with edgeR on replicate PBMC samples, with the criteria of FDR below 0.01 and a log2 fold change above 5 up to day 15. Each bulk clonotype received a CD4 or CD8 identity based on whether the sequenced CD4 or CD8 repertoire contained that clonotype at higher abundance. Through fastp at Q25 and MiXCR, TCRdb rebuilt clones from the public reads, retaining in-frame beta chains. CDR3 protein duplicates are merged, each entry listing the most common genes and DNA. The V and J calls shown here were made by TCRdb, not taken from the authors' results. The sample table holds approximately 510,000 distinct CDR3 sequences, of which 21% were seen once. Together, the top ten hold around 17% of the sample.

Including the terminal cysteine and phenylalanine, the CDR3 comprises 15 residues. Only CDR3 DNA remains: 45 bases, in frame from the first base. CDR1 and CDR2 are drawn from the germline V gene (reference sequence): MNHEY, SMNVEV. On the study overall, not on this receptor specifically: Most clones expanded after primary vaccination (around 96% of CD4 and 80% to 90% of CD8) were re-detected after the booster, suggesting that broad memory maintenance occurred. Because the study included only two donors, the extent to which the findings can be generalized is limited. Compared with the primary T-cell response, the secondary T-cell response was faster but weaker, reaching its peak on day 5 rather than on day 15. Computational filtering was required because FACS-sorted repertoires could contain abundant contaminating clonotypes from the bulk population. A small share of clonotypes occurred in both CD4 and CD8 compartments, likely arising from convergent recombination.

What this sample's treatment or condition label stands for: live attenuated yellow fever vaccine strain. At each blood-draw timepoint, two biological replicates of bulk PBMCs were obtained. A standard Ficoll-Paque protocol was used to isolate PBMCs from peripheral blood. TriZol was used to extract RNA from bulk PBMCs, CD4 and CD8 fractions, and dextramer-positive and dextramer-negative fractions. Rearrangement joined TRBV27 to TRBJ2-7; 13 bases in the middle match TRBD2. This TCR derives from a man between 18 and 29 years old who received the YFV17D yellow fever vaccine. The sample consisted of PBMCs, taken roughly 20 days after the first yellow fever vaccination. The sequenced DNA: TGTGCCAGCAGTCCCAGACTAGCGGGGGGCAACGAGCTGTACTTC. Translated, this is CASSPRLAGGNELYF.